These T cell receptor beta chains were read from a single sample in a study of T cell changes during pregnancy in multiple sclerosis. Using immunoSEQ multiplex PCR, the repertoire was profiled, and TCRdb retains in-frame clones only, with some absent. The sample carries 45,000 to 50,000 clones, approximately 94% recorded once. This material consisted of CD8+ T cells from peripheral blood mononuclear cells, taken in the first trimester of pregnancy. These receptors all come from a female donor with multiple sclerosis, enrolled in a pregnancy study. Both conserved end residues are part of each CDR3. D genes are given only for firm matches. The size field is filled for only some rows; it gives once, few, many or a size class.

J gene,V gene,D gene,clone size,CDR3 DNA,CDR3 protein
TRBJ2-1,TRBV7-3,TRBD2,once,TGTGCCAGCAGCTTAAGAGCGGGAGGGCCCGACAATGAGCAGTTCTTC,CASSLRAGGPDNEQFF
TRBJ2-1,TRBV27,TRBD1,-,TGTGCCAGCAGTACTCTAGGGGGCGTCTACAATGAGCAGTTCTTC,CASSTLGGVYNEQFF
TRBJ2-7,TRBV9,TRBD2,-,TGTGCCAGCAGCGTAGTGGGAGGGCGGGGGGACGAGCAGTACTTC,CASSVVGGRGDEQYF
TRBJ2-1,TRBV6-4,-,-,TGTGCCAGCAGTGACTCGATTATGGGAGGTGAGCAGTTCTTC,CASSDSIMGGEQFF
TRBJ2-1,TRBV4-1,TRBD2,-,TGCGCCAGCAGCCAAGTCTTGGGACTAGCGGGGGGCCATGAGCAGTTCTTC,CASSQVLGLAGGHEQFF
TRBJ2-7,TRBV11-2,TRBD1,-,TGTGCCAGCAGCTTAGTAGGGACAGGGGCCAAGGAGCAGTACTTC,CASSLVGTGAKEQYF
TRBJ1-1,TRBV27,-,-,TGTGCCACCGGGGGGCTTCCCGGAACTGAAGCTTTCTTT,CATGGLPGTEAFF
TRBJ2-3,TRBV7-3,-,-,TGTGCCAGCAGCTTAGACGGGGGAGGAAGCACAGATACGCAGTATTTT,CASSLDGGGSTDTQYF
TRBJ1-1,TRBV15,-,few,TGTGCCACCAGCAGAGATCAGGGCCAAACTACTGAAGCTTTCTTT,CATSRDQGQTTEAFF
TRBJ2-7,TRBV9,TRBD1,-,TGTGCCAGCAGTCCCGGACAGGGCTACTCCTACGAGCAGTACTTC,CASSPGQGYSYEQYF
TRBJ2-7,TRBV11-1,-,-,TGTGCCAGCAGCTTAGCGGGCTCACACTACGAGCAGTACTTC,CASSLAGSHYEQYF
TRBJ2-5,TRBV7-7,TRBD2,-,TGTGCCAGCAGCCGACGGGTCTCGGGGGGAGAGACCCAGTACTTC,CASSRRVSGGETQYF
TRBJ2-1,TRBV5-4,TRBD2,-,TGTGCCAGCAGCTTGGGCATCTTCGGGGGGGGCCGGGGGGATGAGCAGTTCTTC,CASSLGIFGGGRGDEQFF
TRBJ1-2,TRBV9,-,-,TGTGCCAGCAGCGTAGGGGGAGACTATGGCTACACCTTC,CASSVGGDYGYTF
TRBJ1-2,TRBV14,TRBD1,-,TGTGCCAGCAGCCAAACTGGAGGGGGCGGACGTGGCTACACCTTC,CASSQTGGGGRGYTF
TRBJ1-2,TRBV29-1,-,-,TGCAGCGTTGAAGATCGGACAGAGTATGGCTACACCTTC,CSVEDRTEYGYTF
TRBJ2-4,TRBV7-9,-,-,TGTGCCAGCAGCCAACCCCCGAGGAACATTCAGTACTTC,CASSQPPRNIQYF
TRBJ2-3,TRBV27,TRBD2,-,TGTGCCAGCAGTCCAGGGACTAGCTCCAGAGATACGCAGTATTTT,CASSPGTSSRDTQYF
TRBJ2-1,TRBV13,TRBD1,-,TGTGCCAGCAGCTTCATCCCGGGACAGGGTACTAATGAGCAGTTCTTC,CASSFIPGQGTNEQFF
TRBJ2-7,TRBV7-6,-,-,TGTGCCAGCAGCTTATACACAGGGTACGAGCAGTACTTC,CASSLYTGYEQYF
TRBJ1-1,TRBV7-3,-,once,TGTGCCAGCAGCCTATTGGGAGGGGTCGGCACTGAAGCTTTCTTT,CASSLLGGVGTEAFF
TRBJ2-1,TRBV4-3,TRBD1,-,TGCGCCAGCAGCCATGCTCCGGGACAGGTCTACAATGAGCAGTTCTTC,CASSHAPGQVYNEQFF
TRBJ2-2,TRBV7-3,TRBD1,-,TGTGCCAGCAGCCGAGGACAGGGGAGAACCGGGGAGCTGTTTTTT,CASSRGQGRTGELFF
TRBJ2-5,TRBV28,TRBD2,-,TGTGCCAGCAGTCTTGGGGTGAGCGGGAGCCCCGACAGAAAGACCCAGTACTTC,CASSLGVSGSPDRKTQYF
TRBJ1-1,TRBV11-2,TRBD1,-,TGTGCCAGCAGCTCCCCGGACAGGGGCACTGAAGCTTTCTTT,CASSSPDRGTEAFF
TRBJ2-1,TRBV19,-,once,TGTGCCAGTAGTATTAAAGGGAGCTCCTACAATGAGCAGTTCTTC,CASSIKGSSYNEQFF
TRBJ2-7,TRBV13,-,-,TGTGCCAGCAGCCTCAATCTAGCGATCTACGAGCAGTACTTC,CASSLNLAIYEQYF
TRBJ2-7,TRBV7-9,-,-,TGTGCCAGCTCTCAGGGGGGAAAGGCTTACGAGCAGTACTTC,CASSQGGKAYEQYF
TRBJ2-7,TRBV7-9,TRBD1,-,TGTGCCAGCAGCTTCCCAGGGGGTAACTACGAGCAGTACTTC,CASSFPGGNYEQYF
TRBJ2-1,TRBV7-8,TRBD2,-,TGTGCCAGCAGCCCCGGACTAGATGATGAGCAGTTCTTC,CASSPGLDDEQFF
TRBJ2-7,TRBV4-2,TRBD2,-,TGTGCCAGCAGCCGAGAAGCGGGGGGGAACCACGAGCAGTACTTC,CASSREAGGNHEQYF
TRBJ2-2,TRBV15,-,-,TGTGCCACCAGCATGGAGGGGCAGGCCGGGGAGCTGTTTTTT,CATSMEGQAGELFF
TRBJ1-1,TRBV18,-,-,TGTGCCAGCTCACCATACAGGCTAAGCTCAATGAACACTGAAGCTTTCTTT,CASSPYRLSSMNTEAFF
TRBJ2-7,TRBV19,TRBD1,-,TGTGCCAGTAGTAGAAAAAACCGGGACAGGGACGAGCAGTACTTC,CASSRKNRDRDEQYF